A few counts support the clone carrying this T cell receptor (beta chain). As yet, its antigen is unknown. The data were taken from a study of blood T cells in healthy people across ages. It was with a sample-barcoded 5' primer and a J-beta primer mix that a second PCR of roughly 7 to 12 cycles was run. TCRdb used MiXCR to reprocess the 5' RACE reads, holding one entry per CDR3 protein. The table shows fewer than 950,000 distinct CDR3 sequences, with around 36% occurring only once. The V gene's germline CDR1 is SGHVS and CDR2 FNYEAQ. CDR3 size: 16 residues. Trimming shortened V by 1 base and J by 4 bases, and 14 bases separated the two germline ends. Total RNA, at least 6 micrograms per sample, was extracted from PBMCs. The study's findings and limits: The long-lived group displayed more naive CD4+ cells, plus higher diversity, than the aged donors did.

Sequencing was performed on blood. The sequence came from a man between 18 and 35 years old in good health. V is TRBV7-6 and J is TRBJ1-3, with D perhaps matching TRBD1 (5 bases). The CDR3 coding sequence is TGTGCCAGCAGCTTAGGTGGAGGGACCAAGGGAAACACCATATATTTT. It specifies CASSLGGGTKGNTIYF.